This passage covers 17 T cell receptor beta chains from one sample sequenced in a study of immune cell composition in non-small cell lung cancer. Assay used: immunoSEQ multiplex PCR; TCRdb lists only in-frame clones, some missing. This sample carries 5,500 to 6,000 clones, roughly 78% of them seen once, and the ten largest clones take around 7%. Sequencing was performed on lung tumor tissue. The origin of the receptors is a human donor with non-small cell lung cancer.

The chain links TRBV7-3 to TRBJ1-1, with D possibly being TRBD1 (6 bases). The V and J ends lost 1 base and 4 bases respectively, with 10 bases between them. Germline V CDR1 and CDR2: SGHTA, FQGTGA. The CDR3 is 14 residues long. CDR3 bases: TGTGCCAGCAGCTTAAAGGGGGTGGGCACTGAAGCTTTCTTT. This encodes CASSLKGVGTEAFF. Drawing the rest from reference TRBV7-3 and TRBJ1-1, the complete variable domain is GAGVSQTPSNKVTEKGKYVELRCDPISGHTALYWYRQSLGQGPEFLIYFQGTGAADDSGLPNDRFFAVRPEGSVSTLKIQRTERGDSAVYLCASSLKGVGTEAFFGQGTRLTVV.

In this sample, this clone is large. This chain uses TRBV6-5 with TRBJ2-7, with TRBD1 matching over 8 bases. CDR1 is MNHEY and CDR2 is SVGAGI in the germline V gene. The CDR3 runs to 15 residues. Trimming at V came to 6 bases and at J to 2 bases, leaving 9 bases not matched to a gene. The CDR3 region is CASSSQGVFAYEQYF. The CDR3 nucleotides are TGTGCCAGCAGCTCACAGGGGGTATTCGCCTACGAGCAGTACTTC.

This clone was counted between two and nine times. The J gene is TRBJ1-2, the V gene TRBV4-3; D gene unclear. Looked up from germline, CDR1 is LGHNA and CDR2 is YSLEER. Trimming left V 4 bases short and J 3 bases short, with 12 bases between. The CDR3 is made up of 14 amino acids. The CDR3 loop is CASSPLADYYGYTF. DNA for the CDR3: TGCGCCAGCAGCCCCCTAGCAGACTACTATGGCTACACCTTC.

CDR3 sequence: CASSFRVRTEAFF. CDR3 bases: TGTGCCAGCAGTTTCCGGGTGCGCACTGAAGCTTTCTTT. The chain links TRBV6-5 to TRBJ1-1; D is undetermined. V was cut by 4 bases and J by 4 bases, with 10 bases left in between. The CDR3 covers 13 residues. Per germline, CDR1 MNHEY and CDR2 SVGAGI.

V usage is TRBV7-6 and J usage is TRBJ1-1; D may be TRBD1 (6 bases). V gave up 1 base and J gave up 2 bases, with 17 bases separating them. The germline gives CDR1 SGHVS, CDR2 FNYEAQ. The CDR3 has 17 residues. This CDR3 reads CASSLGAYGQTNTEAFF. The CDR3 bases are TGTGCCAGCAGCTTAGGCGCGTACGGACAGACAAACACTGAAGCTTTCTTT.

This rearrangement joins TRBV7-9 to TRBJ1-1; no reliable D call. This CDR3 spans 13 amino acids. Germline values: CDR1 SEHNR, CDR2 FQNEAQ (reference sequence). V shed 3 bases and J shed 4 bases, with 9 bases lying between them. The CDR3 protein is CASSLRSGTEAFF. Here the CDR3 DNA reads TGTGCCAGCAGCTTGAGGTCGGGCACTGAAGCTTTCTTT.

This sequence joins TRBV4-2 and TRBJ2-6, with a possible D match to TRBD2 (6 bases). Germline CDR1 LGHNA, CDR2 YNFKEQ. The CDR3 covers 18 residues. V was trimmed by 7 bases and J by 0 bases, leaving 19 bases between them. CDR3: CASTPRPGLHSGANVLTF. CDR3 bases: TGTGCCAGCACCCCCCGCCCGGGACTGCACTCTGGGGCCAACGTCCTGACTTTC.

The chain employs TRBV19 and TRBJ1-1; 9 bases are a match to TRBD1. V was clipped by 6 bases and J by 5 bases; unmatched bases: 10. The CDR3 length is 15 residues. Germline V gene lookup returns CDR1 LNHDA and CDR2 SQIVND (reference sequence). The CDR3 region is CASRTTWTGVTEAFF. As DNA, the CDR3 is TGTGCCAGTAGAACCACCTGGACAGGGGTAACTGAAGCTTTCTTT.

The chain uses TRBV4-3 and TRBJ1-3; D not certain. This CDR3 is built from 15 residues. CDR1 is LGHNA, CDR2 YSLEER, per germline. Trimming took 7 bases from V and 0 from J, leaving 13 bases between them. CDR3 in amino acids: CASTPTEHSGNTIYF. CDR3 bases: TGCGCCAGCACCCCTACCGAGCACTCTGGAAACACCATATATTTT.

The rearrangement uses TRBV5-1 and TRBJ2-3, with a possible D match to TRBD1 (5 bases). V was trimmed by 1 base and J by 6 bases, leaving 6 bases between them. The CDR3 is made up of 12 amino acids. Germline V gene data show CDR1 as SGHRS and CDR2 as YFSETQ. This CDR3 is CASSLPGDTQYF. The CDR3 DNA is TGCGCCAGCAGCTTGCCAGGGGATACGCAGTATTTT. Looking up the rest from reference TRBV5-1 and TRBJ2-3 gives the full variable domain: KAGVTQTPRYLIKTRGQQVTLSCSPISGHRSVSWYQQTPGQGLQFLFEYFSETQRNKGNFPGRFSGRQFSNSRSEMNVSTLELGDSALYLCASSLPGDTQYFGPGTRLTVL.

This clone appeared a few times. The rearrangement joins TRBV7-2 to TRBJ2-7; weak D call: TRBD1 (6 bases). Deletions cut 4 bases from V and 5 bases from J, with 9 bases between. Germline V CDR1 and CDR2: SGHTA, FQGNSA. The CDR3 sequence is 12 residues long. DNA for the CDR3: TGTGCCAGCAGCTGGACAGCGCACGAGCAGTACTTC. As protein: CASSWTAHEQYF.

This clone was detected a few times. The gene calls are TRBV4-3 and TRBJ1-2; unclear D gene. Germline CDR1 LGHNA, CDR2 YSLEER. This CDR3 is 15 amino acids long. V was shortened by 0 bases and J by 2 bases, with 10 bases between the two germline ends. In DNA, the CDR3 is TGCGCCAGCAGCCAAGATCCCAGAACGAACTATGGCTACACCTTC. It encodes CASSQDPRTNYGYTF.

The V gene is TRBV19, the J gene TRBJ1-1; D is undetermined. Trimming cost V 3 bases and J 1 base, with 6 bases left between them. The CDR3 spans 13 residues. Germline V gene lookup returns CDR1 LNHDA and CDR2 SQIVND (reference sequence). CDR3 nucleotides: TGTGCCAGTAGTATTGGGAGGAACACTGAAGCTTTCTTT. As protein: CASSIGRNTEAFF.

The V call is TRBV28, the J call TRBJ2-7; D is unclear. Germline CDR1 reads MDHEN; CDR2 reads SYDVKM. CDR3 length: 11 amino acids. V was shortened by 3 bases and J by 5 bases, with 5 bases between the two germline ends. The CDR3 bases are TGTGCCAGCAGTTTCCGGGACGAGCAGTACTTC. Protein: CASSFRDEQYF.

The rearrangement links TRBV10-3 to TRBJ2-1; 12 nucleotides align to TRBD2. V trimming: 10 bases; J trimming: 9 bases; junction bases outside the gene matches: 16. This CDR3 is 16 amino acids long. Germline CDR1 ENHRY, CDR2 SYGVKD. CDR3 region: CATTTPTSGGLSEQFF. CDR3 DNA: TGTGCCACCACTACTCCTACTAGCGGGGGGCTTAGTGAGCAGTTCTTC.

The rearrangement joins TRBV18 to TRBJ1-6, with D uncertain. Trimming took off 3 bases at V and 7 bases at J, with 4 bases between the two ends. The CDR3 extends over 12 amino acids. Germline V gene sequence: CDR1 KGHSH, CDR2 LQKENI. CDR3 DNA sequence: TGTGCCAGCTCACCTCGGAATTCACCCCTCCACTTT. Its translation: CASSPRNSPLHF.

The chain uses TRBV9 and TRBJ2-3; tentatively, D is TRBD2 (6 bases). V lost 4 bases to trimming and J lost 4 bases, with 13 bases between them. This CDR3 is 14 amino acids long. Germline V gene lookup returns CDR1 SGDLS and CDR2 YYNGEE. This CDR3 reads CASSPRGGADTQYF. The CDR3 nucleotides read TGTGCCAGCAGCCCCCGTGGCGGGGCAGATACGCAGTATTTT.